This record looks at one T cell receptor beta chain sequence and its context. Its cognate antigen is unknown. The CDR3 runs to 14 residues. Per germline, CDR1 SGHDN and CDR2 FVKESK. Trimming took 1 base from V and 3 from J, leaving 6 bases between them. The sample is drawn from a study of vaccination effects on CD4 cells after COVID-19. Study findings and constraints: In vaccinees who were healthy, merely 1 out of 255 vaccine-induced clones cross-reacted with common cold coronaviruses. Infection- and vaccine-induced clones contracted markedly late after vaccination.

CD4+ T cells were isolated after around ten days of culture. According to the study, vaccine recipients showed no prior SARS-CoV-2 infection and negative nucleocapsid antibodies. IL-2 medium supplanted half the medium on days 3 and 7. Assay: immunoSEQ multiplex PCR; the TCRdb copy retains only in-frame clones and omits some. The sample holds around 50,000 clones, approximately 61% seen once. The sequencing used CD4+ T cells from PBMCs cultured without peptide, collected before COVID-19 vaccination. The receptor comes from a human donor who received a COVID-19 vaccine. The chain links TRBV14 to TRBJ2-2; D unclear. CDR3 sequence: CASSQARHTGELFF. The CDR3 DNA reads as TGTGCCAGCAGCCAAGCTCGACACACCGGGGAGCTGTTTTTT. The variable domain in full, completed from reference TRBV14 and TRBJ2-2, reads EAGVTQFPSHSVIEKGQTVTLRCDPISGHDNLYWYRRVMGKEIKFLLHFVKESKQDESGMPNNRFLAERTGGTYSTLKVQPAELEDSGVYFCASSQARHTGELFFGEGSRLTVL.